This T cell receptor beta chain was captured in a study of blood T cell repertoires in COVID-19. Overall study context: Researchers got acute and convalescent COVID-19 samples from the United States, Italy and Spain.

Profiled with immunoSEQ multiplex PCR; TCRdb holds only in-frame clones, not every one. The data contain about 53,000 clones, around 79% of them singletons. The receptor was derived from a man between 65 and 85 years old with active or convalescent COVID-19. What was sequenced was peripheral blood.

The CDR3 spells CASSVATDRENEKLFF. CDR3 nucleotides: TGTGCCAGCAGCGTAGCTACGGACAGGGAGAATGAAAAACTGTTTTTT. The rearrangement links TRBV9 to TRBJ1-4; 8 bases line up with TRBD1. CDR1 and CDR2 (germline): SGDLS, YYNGEE. This CDR3 has 16 amino acids. J was trimmed by 5 bases and V by 0 bases; bases with no gene match: 6.